This record covers a single T cell receptor (beta chain). The data are from a study of blood T cell repertoires in COVID-19. Study overall: The United States, Italy and Spain supplied acute and convalescent COVID-19 samples. Nucleic acid was either cDNA or gDNA, and it came from T cells, B-cell-depleted T cells, or PBMCs.

How the authors handled the data: For nucleated cells, counts were estimated from reference gene primer amplification. Clones were sequenced by immunoSEQ multiplex PCR, and TCRdb holds only the in-frame ones, with some missing. The DNA was the basis for D and trimming; V, J and clone size are from that table. The data contain just over 90,000 clones, approximately 87% of them singletons. The TCR originated in a human donor with active COVID-19. The donor label of this sample is uncertain. The source material was peripheral blood.

The CDR3 nucleotides read TGTGCCAGCAGCTTAGGACAGGGGCCTTTCGAGCAGTACTTC. The encoded protein is CASSLGQGPFEQYF. The chain links TRBV7-3 to TRBJ2-7, with 9 bases lining up with TRBD1. The length of the CDR3 is 14 residues. Germline V lookup: CDR1 SGHTA, CDR2 FQGTGA. The trim removed 2 bases at V and 6 bases at J, leaving 5 bases unmatched.